The rows below give T cell receptor beta chains drawn from one sample of a study of shared clonotypes between healthy human individuals. Assay used: immunoSEQ multiplex PCR; TCRdb lists only in-frame clones, some missing. The sample includes 2 million to 3 million clones, roughly 93% seen only once; the top ten take about 0.38%. Sequencing was performed on naive CD4+ T cells from PBMCs. The receptors here all came from a man younger than 35 in good health. Some clones in this sample may be carry-over from other donors' samples. Each CDR3 is given with its conserved first and last residue. D genes are given only for firm matches. Not all rows give a size; the values are once, few, many and, for expanded clones, a class.

V	D	J	size	CDR3	DNA
TRBV19	TRBD2	TRBJ2-7	.	CASSTKGRTREWEGPGEQYF	TGTGCCAGTAGCACCAAGGGCCGAACCCGGGAATGGGAGGGGCCTGGCGAGCAGTACTTC
TRBV5-1	.	TRBJ2-7	.	CASSPGSPGYSYEQYF	TGCGCCAGCAGCCCCGGGTCCCCCGGGTACTCCTACGAGCAGTACTTC
TRBV18	TRBD2	TRBJ2-7	.	CASSLLQVLAGAGYEQYF	TGTGCCAGCTCACTTCTCCAGGTTCTAGCGGGAGCGGGCTACGAGCAGTACTTC
TRBV27	.	TRBJ1-2	.	CASSLSINVLTREGYTF	TGTGCCAGCAGTTTATCGATAAACGTATTGACCAGGGAAGGCTACACCTTC
TRBV30	.	TRBJ2-5	.	CAWSQGRKETQYF	TGTGCCTGGAGCCAAGGCAGAAAAGAGACCCAGTACTTC
TRBV7-9	.	TRBJ1-2	few	CASSLAAGGGYTF	TGTGCCAGCAGCTTAGCGGCGGGGGGCGGCTACACCTTC
TRBV10-3	TRBD2	TRBJ2-7	.	CAISPTSGLSYEQYF	TGTGCCATCAGTCCGACTAGCGGGCTCTCCTACGAGCAGTACTTC
TRBV5-5	.	TRBJ2-7	.	CASSSQGSHEQYF	TGTGCCAGCAGCTCTCAGGGTAGTCACGAGCAGTACTTC
TRBV4-1	.	TRBJ1-2	.	CAGSHNYGYTF	TGCGCCGGCAGCCACAACTATGGCTACACCTTC
TRBV25-1	.	TRBJ2-7	.	CASSRRGISYEQYF	TGTGCCAGCAGCAGGAGGGGGATATCCTACGAGCAGTACTTC
TRBV25-1	.	TRBJ2-3	.	CASNQGMGTQYF	TGTGCCAGCAATCAAGGGATGGGTACGCAGTATTTT
TRBV25-1	.	TRBJ2-3	.	CASSGGPKSTDTQYF	TGTGCCAGCAGTGGGGGACCGAAGTCCACAGATACGCAGTATTTT